Presented here are 4 T cell receptor beta chains from one specimen sequenced in a study of siplizumab effects on memory and regulatory T cells. Assay used: immunoSEQ multiplex PCR; TCRdb lists only in-frame clones, some missing. The table lists 95,000 to 100,000 clones, around 90% of them singletons. The material sequenced was non-Treg CD4+ T cells sorted from blood. All receptors come from a human donor in good health.

The rearrangement links TRBV7-2 to TRBJ2-7; tentative D call: TRBD1 (6 bases). Between the trimmed V and J ends, which lost 0 bases and 0 bases, there was a span of 12 bases. The CDR3 has 16 residues. CDR1 is SGHTA, CDR2 FQGNSA, per germline. CDR3 DNA sequence: TGTGCCAGCAGCTTAGCAACCGGGACACCCTCCTACGAGCAGTACTTC. Protein: CASSLATGTPSYEQYF.

This chain connects TRBV7-2 to TRBJ2-7; D unresolved. Germline CDR1 SGHTA, CDR2 FQGNSA. Trimming cost V 1 base and J 10 bases, with 11 bases left between them. The CDR3 has 12 amino acids. Here the CDR3 reads CASSLEAHVQYF. The CDR3 bases are TGTGCCAGCAGCTTAGAAGCCCATGTTCAGTACTTC.

This chain uses TRBV30 with TRBJ2-1, with a tentative D call TRBD2 (6 bases). V was pared by 2 bases and J by 8 bases, with 16 bases between. Germline lookup yields CDR1 GTSNPN and CDR2 SVGIG (reference sequence). This CDR3 has 14 amino acids. The CDR3 here is CAWSKNRGYDEQFF. The CDR3 DNA reads as TGTGCCTGGAGTAAGAACCGGGGGTACGATGAGCAGTTCTTC.

V and J are TRBV6-1 and TRBJ1-3, with D perhaps matching TRBD1 (5 bases). There are 16 residues in the CDR3. The V end lost 0 bases, the J end lost 0 bases, and 9 bases lay between the germline ends. Germline loops: CDR1 MNHNS, CDR2 SASEGT. CDR3 bases: TGTGCCAGCAGTGAAGCGTACAGGAGCTCTGGAAACACCATATATTTT. Its protein product is CASSEAYRSSGNTIYF.